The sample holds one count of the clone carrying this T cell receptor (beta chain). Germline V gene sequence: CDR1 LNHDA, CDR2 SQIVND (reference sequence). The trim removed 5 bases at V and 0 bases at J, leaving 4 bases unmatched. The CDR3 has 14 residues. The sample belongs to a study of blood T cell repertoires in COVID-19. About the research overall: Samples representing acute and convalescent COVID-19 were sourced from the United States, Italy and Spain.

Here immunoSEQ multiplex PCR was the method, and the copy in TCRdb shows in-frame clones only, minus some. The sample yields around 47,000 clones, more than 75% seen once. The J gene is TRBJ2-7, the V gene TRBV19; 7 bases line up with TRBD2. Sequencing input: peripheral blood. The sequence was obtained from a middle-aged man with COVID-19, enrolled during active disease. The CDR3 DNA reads TGTGCCAGTAGTGCCCTAGCGGCCTCCTACGAGCAGTACTTC. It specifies CASSALAASYEQYF.